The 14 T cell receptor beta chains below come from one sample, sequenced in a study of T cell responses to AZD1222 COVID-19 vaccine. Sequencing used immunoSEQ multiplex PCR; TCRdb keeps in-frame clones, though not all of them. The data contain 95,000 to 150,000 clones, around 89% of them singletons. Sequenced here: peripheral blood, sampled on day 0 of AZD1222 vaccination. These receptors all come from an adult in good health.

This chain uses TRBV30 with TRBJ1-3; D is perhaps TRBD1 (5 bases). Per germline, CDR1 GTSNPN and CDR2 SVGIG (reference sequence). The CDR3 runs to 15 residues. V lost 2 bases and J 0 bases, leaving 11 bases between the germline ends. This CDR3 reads CAWSRQGPSGNTIYF. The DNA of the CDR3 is TGTGCCTGGAGTAGGCAGGGACCCTCTGGAAACACCATATATTTT.

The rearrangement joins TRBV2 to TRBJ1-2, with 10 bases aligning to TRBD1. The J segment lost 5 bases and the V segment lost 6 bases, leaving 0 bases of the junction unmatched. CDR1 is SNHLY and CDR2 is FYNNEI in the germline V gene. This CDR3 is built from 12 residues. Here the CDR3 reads CASRGQGYGYTF. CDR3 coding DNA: TGTGCCAGCAGGGGACAGGGGTATGGCTACACCTTC.

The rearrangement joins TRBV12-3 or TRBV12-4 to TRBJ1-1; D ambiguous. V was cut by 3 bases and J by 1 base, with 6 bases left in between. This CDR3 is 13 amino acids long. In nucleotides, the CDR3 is TGTGCCAGCAGTTTTTGGGGGAACACTGAAGCTTTCTTT. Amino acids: CASSFWGNTEAFF.

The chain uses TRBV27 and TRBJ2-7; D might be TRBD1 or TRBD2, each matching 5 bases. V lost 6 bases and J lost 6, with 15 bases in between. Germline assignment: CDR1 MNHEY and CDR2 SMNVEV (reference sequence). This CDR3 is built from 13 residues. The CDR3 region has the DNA TGTGCCAGCAGGGGGACGGCTGAAGGCGAGCAGTACTTC. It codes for CASRGTAEGEQYF.

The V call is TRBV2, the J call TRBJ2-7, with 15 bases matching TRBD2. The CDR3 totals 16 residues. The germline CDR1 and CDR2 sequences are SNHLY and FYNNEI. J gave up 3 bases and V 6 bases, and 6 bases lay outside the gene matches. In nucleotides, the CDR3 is TGTGCCAGCAGGGGGACTAGCGGGGGGAATCACTACGAGCAGTACTTC. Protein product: CASRGTSGGNHYEQYF.

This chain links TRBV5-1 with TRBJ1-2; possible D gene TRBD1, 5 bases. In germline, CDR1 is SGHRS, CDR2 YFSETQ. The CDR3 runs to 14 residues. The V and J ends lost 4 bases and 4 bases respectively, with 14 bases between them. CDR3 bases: TGCGCCAGCAGCCAAGACAGAGGGGTCTATGGCTACACCTTC. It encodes CASSQDRGVYGYTF.

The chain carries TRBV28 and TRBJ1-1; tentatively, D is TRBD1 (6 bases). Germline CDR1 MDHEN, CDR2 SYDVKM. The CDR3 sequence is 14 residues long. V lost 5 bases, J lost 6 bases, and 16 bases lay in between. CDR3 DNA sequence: TGTGCCAGCAGTCCCCCGGGGGGGGCCCCTGAAGCTTTCTTT. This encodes CASSPPGGAPEAFF.

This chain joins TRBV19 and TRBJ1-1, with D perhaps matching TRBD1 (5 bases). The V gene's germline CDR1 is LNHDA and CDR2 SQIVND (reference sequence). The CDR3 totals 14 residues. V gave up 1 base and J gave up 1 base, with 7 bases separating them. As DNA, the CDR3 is TGTGCCAGTAGTATAGGAGGGGAGAACACTGAAGCTTTCTTT. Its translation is CASSIGGENTEAFF.

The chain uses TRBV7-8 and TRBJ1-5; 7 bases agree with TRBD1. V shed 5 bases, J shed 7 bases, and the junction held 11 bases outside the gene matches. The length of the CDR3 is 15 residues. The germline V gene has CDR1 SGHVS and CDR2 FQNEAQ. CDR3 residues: CASSRRQGVEQPQHF. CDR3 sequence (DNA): TGTGCCAGCAGCCGTCGACAGGGAGTCGAACAGCCCCAGCATTTT.

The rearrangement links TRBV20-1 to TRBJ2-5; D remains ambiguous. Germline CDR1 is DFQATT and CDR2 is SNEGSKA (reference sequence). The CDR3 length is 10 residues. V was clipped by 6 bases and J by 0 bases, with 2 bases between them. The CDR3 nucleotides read TGCAGTGCGCACCAAGAGACCCAGTACTTC. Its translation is CSAHQETQYF.

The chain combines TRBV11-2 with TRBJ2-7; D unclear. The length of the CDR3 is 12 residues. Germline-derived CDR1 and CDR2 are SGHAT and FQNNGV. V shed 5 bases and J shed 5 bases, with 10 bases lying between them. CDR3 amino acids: CASSAQLNEQYF. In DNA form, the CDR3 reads TGTGCCAGCAGCGCTCAGTTGAACGAGCAGTACTTC.

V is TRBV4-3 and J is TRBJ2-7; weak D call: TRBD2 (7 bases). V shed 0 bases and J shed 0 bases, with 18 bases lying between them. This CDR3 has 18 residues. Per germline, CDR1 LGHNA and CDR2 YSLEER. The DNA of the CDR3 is TGCGCCAGCAGCCAAGATTACTGGGGGGGGCCTAGCTCCTACGAGCAGTACTTC. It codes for CASSQDYWGGPSSYEQYF.

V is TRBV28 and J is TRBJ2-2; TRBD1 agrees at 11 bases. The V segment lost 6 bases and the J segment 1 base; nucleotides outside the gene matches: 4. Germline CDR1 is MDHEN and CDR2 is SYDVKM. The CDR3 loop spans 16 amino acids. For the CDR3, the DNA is TGTGCCAGCAGCGGACAGGGGGCGGTGAACACCGGGGAGCTGTTTTTT. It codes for CASSGQGAVNTGELFF.

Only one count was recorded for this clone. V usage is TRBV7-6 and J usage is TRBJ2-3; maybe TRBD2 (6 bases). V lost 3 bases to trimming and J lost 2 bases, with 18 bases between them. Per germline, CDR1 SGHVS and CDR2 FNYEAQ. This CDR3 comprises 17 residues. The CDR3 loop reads CASSLTDNRRATDTQYF. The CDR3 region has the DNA TGTGCCAGCAGCTTGACCGACAACAGGAGGGCCACAGATACGCAGTATTTT.